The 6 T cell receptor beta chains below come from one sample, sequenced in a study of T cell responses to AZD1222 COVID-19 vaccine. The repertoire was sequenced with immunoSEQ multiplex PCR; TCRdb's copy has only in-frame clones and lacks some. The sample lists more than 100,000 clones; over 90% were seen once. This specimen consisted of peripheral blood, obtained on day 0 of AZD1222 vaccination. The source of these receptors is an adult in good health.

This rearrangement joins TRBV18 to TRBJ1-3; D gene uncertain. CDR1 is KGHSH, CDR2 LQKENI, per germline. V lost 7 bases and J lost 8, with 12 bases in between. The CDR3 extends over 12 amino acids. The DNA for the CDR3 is TGTGCCAGCTTCCCCAACCTGGACACCATATATTTT. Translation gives CASFPNLDTIYF.

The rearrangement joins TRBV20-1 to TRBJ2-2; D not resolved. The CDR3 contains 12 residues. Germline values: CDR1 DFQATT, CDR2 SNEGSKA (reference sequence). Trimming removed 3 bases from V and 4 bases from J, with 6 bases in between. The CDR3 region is CSASDGTGELFF. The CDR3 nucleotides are TGCAGTGCTAGTGATGGCACCGGGGAGCTGTTTTTT.

CDR3 nucleotides: TGTGCCAGCAGCCAAGAAATCAGCGGGAGGACGACAGATACGCAGTATTTT. Translating it yields CASSQEISGRTTDTQYF. The chain links TRBV14 to TRBJ2-3; 9 bases are shared with TRBD2. Trimming at V came to 0 bases and at J to 3 bases, leaving 7 bases not matched to a gene. This CDR3 has 17 residues. Germline CDR1 and CDR2: SGHDN and FVKESK.

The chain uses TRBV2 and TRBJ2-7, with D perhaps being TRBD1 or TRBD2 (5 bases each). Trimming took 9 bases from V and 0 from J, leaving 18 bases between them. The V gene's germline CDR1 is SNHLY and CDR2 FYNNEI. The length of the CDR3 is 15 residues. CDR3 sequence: CARGHLGTSSYEQYF. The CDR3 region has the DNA TGTGCCAGGGGCCACCTGGGGACGAGCTCCTACGAGCAGTACTTC.

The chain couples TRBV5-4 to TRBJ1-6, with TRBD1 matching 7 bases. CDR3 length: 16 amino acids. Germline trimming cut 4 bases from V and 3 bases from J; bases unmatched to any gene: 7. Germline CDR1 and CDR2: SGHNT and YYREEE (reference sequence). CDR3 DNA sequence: TGTGCCAGCAGCCGAGGGACAGCGTTCTATAATTCACCCCTCCACTTT. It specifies CASSRGTAFYNSPLHF.

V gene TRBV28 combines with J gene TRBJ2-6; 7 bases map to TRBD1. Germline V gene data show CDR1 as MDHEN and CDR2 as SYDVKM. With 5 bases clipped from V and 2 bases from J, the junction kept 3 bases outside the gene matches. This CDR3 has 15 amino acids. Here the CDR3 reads CASSHRGPGANVLTF. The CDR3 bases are TGTGCCAGCAGTCACAGGGGCCCTGGGGCCAACGTCCTGACTTTC.